This TCR beta chain appears in the sequencing data of a study of tumor-infiltrating lymphocytes in oesophageal squamous cell carcinoma. This clonotype was recorded only once. TCRdb re-called the PCR reads through MiXCR, storing one row per CDR3 protein. The sample shows about 22,000 distinct CDR3 sequences, 30% to 35% of them seen only once. The origin of this receptor is a female donor with esophageal squamous cell carcinoma. The sequenced material came from esophageal tumor tissue.

The CDR3: CASSSMQGGNSYEQYF. For the CDR3, the DNA is TGTGCCAGCAGTTCGATGCAAGGGGGAAACTCCTACGAGCAGTACTTC. This chain joins TRBV27 and TRBJ2-7, with a tentative D call TRBD1 (6 bases). Between the trimmed V and J ends, which lost 4 bases and 0 bases, there was a span of 16 bases. Germline V gene data show CDR1 as MNHEY and CDR2 as SMNVEV (reference sequence). This CDR3 is built from 16 residues.